These 9 T cell receptor beta chains came from one sample sequenced in a study of CD8 T cells in Susac syndrome. RNA in amounts of about 0.45 to 1 ug was reverse transcribed with random hexamers. TCRdb called the immunoSEQ multiplex PCR reads again in MiXCR, with one record for every CDR3 protein. This sample has a few hundred thousand distinct CDR3 sequences, with 95% found just once. Sequenced sample: CD4+ T cells from PBMCs. These receptors all stem from a human donor with multiple sclerosis.

V usage is TRBV9 and J usage is TRBJ2-1; possible D gene TRBD2, 5 bases. The CDR3 runs to 12 residues. Trimming took off 3 bases at V and 7 bases at J, with 8 bases between the two ends. Germline CDR1 and CDR2: SGDLS and YYNGEE. CDR3 protein: CASSASGNEQFF. Written as DNA, the CDR3 is TGTGCCAGCAGCGCCAGCGGAAATGAGCAGTTCTTC.

A few counts support this clonotype. The rearrangement joins TRBV15 to TRBJ2-7; D unclear. The CDR3 loop spans 13 amino acids. V was shortened by 1 base and J by 4 bases, with 8 bases between the two germline ends. Germline values: CDR1 LNHNV, CDR2 YYDKDF (reference sequence). The CDR3, as DNA: TGTGCCACCAGCAGAGTGGTGGGGTACGAGCAGTACTTC. This translates into CATSRVVGYEQYF.

V usage is TRBV3-1 and J usage is TRBJ2-7; D is ambiguous. Trimming cost V 6 bases and J 6 bases, with 12 bases left between them. The CDR3 length is 12 residues. From germline, CDR1 is LGHDT and CDR2 YNNKEL (reference sequence). The CDR3 loop is CASREGFGEQYF. The CDR3 nucleotides read TGTGCCAGCAGGGAAGGGTTCGGCGAGCAGTACTTC.

The V gene is TRBV20-1, the J gene TRBJ1-1; 8 bases are a match to TRBD1. CDR1 is DFQATT and CDR2 is SNEGSKA in the germline V gene (reference sequence). J was trimmed by 4 bases and V by 4 bases; bases with no gene match: 2. This CDR3 contains 12 residues. CDR3 sequence (DNA): TGCAGTGCTACAGGGGGCGGCACTGAAGCTTTCTTT. This sequence encodes CSATGGGTEAFF.

This clonotype was detected a few times. The chain has TRBV20-1 and TRBJ2-1; 9 bases fit TRBD2. V dropped 3 bases and J dropped 4; count of bases not matched to a gene: 4. From germline, CDR1 is DFQATT and CDR2 SNEGSKA (reference sequence). The CDR3 has 14 amino acids. CDR3 DNA sequence: TGCAGTGCTAGGTCGACTAGCGGATACAATGAGCAGTTCTTC. Its translation: CSARSTSGYNEQFF.

V gene TRBV20-1 combines with J gene TRBJ2-3; 8 bases line up with TRBD2. The germline V gene encodes CDR1 DFQATT and CDR2 SNEGSKA (reference sequence). After removal of 3 bases from V and 5 bases from J, the junction contained 7 bases not matched to a gene. The CDR3 consists of 14 residues. The CDR3 coding sequence is TGCAGTGCTAGTCCAAGGACTAGCCGAGATACGCAGTATTTT. It translates to CSASPRTSRDTQYF.

The chain uses TRBV9 and TRBJ2-3, with TRBD2 identical over 11 bases. V lost 3 bases and J lost 4; bases outside the gene matches: 4. The CDR3 contains 15 residues. Germline V gene lookup returns CDR1 SGDLS and CDR2 YYNGEE. The DNA of the CDR3 is TGTGCCAGCAGCGCCGAACTAGCGGGAGCAGATACGCAGTATTTT. This gives the protein CASSAELAGADTQYF.

The chain has TRBV6-5 and TRBJ1-1; the D is unclear. CDR3 length: 13 amino acids. V lost 1 base to trimming and J lost 6 bases, with 9 bases between them. Germline V gene data show CDR1 as MNHEY and CDR2 as SVGAGI. The CDR3 loop reads CASSYLRYAEAFF. Here the CDR3 DNA reads TGTGCCAGCAGTTACTTACGGTACGCTGAAGCTTTCTTT.

The chain combines TRBV28 with TRBJ1-1, with a weak D call TRBD1 (6 bases). Germline assignment: CDR1 MDHEN and CDR2 SYDVKM. This CDR3 spans 13 amino acids. The V and J ends lost 6 bases and 3 bases respectively, with 11 bases between them. This CDR3 is CASSPGEYTEAFF. The CDR3 DNA reads as TGTGCCAGCAGCCCAGGGGAGTACACTGAAGCTTTCTTT.